This TCR beta chain was found in a study of T-cell memory formation after mild COVID-19. Study details: The TCR clusters were mostly specific to one donor.

In its sample, this clonotype was seen a few times. Its antigen is unknown. Between the trimmed V and J ends, which lost 4 bases and 4 bases, there was a span of 12 bases. In germline, CDR1 is SGHTA, CDR2 FQGNSA. The CDR3 runs to 14 residues. Constant-segment primers and 5'RACE yielded cDNA libraries for TCR alpha and TCR beta, each carrying sample barcodes and UMIs. Each CDR3 protein gets one entry after TCRdb re-called the 5' RACE reads with MiXCR. Altogether around 510,000 distinct CDR3 sequences are present, roughly a fifth being singletons, with the ten largest covering roughly 8.1%. Study-wide points: Memory cells collected pre-infection included some clones that later responded, suggesting cross-reactive memory joined.

The V and J genes are TRBV7-2 and TRBJ2-3; possible D gene TRBD1, 6 bases. The sample taken for sequencing was PBMCs or a T cell subset sorted from them (not recorded which). The source of this sequence is an adult woman who had mild COVID-19 (a few samples of this study predate the infection). Cell type and time point are not known. For the CDR3, the DNA is TGTGCCAGCAGCTGGGGCCACAGGGCAGATACGCAGTATTTT. It yields the protein CASSWGHRADTQYF.